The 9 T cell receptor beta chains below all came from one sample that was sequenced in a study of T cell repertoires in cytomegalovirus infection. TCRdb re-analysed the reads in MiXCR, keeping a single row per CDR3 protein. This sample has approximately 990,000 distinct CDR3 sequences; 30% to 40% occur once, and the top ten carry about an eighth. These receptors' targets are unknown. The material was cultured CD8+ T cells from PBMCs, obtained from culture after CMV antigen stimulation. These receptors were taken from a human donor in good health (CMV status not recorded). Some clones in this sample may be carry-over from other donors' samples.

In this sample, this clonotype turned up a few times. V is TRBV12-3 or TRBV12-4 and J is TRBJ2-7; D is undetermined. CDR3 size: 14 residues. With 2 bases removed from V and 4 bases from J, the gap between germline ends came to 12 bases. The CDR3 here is CASSLLGPYYEQYV. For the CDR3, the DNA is TGTGCCAGCAGTTTATTAGGGCCATATTACGAGCAGTACGTC.

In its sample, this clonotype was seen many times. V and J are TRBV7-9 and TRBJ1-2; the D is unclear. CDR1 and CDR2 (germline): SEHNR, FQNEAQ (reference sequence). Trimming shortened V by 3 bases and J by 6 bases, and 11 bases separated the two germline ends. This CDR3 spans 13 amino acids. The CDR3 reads CASSLGNKDGYTF. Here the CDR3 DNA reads TGTGCCAGCAGCTTGGGGAATAAGGATGGCTACACCTTC. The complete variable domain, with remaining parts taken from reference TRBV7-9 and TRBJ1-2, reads DTGVSQNPRHKITKRGQNVTFRCDPISEHNRLYWYRQTLGQGPEFLTYFQNEAQLEKSRLLSDRFSAERPKGSFSTLEIQRTEQGDSAMYLCASSLGNKDGYTFGSGTRLTVV.

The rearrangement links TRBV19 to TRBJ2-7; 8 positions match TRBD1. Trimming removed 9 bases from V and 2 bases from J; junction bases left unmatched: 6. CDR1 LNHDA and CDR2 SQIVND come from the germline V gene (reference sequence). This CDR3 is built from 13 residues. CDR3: CASSMGQAYEQYF. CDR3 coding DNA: TGTGCCAGCAGCATGGGACAGGCCTACGAGCAGTACTTC.

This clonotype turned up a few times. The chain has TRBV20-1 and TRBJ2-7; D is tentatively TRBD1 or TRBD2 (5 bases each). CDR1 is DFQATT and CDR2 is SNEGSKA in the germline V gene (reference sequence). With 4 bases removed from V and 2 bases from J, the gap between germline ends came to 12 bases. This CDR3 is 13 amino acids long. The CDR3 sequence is CSATLGDPYEQYF. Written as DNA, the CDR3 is TGCAGTGCTACCTTGGGGGACCCCTACGAGCAGTACTTC.

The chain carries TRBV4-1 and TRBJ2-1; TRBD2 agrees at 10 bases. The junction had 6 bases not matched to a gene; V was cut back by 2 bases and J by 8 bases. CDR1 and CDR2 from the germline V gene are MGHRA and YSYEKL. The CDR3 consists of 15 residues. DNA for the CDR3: TGCGCCAGCAGCCAACTAGCGGGGGCAGAGGATGAGCAGTTCTTC. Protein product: CASSQLAGAEDEQFF.

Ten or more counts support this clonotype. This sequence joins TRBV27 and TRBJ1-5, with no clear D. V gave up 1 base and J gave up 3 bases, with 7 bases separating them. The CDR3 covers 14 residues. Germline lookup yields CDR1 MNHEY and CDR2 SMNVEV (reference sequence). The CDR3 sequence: CASSLWADNQPQHF. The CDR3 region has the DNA TGTGCCAGCAGTTTATGGGCAGACAATCAGCCCCAGCATTTT.

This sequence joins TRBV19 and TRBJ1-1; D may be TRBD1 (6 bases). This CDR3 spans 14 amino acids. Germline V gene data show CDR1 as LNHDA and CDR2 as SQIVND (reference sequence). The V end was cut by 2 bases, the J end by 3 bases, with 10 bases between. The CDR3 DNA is TGTGCCAGTAGTATATGGGGGGCCGACACTGAAGCTTTCTTT. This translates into CASSIWGADTEAFF.

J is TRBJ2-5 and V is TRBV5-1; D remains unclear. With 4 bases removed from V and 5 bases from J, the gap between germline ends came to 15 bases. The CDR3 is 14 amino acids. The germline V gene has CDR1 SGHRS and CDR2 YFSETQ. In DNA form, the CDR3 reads TGCGCCAGCAGCCCGCTGACGGTCGGGGAGACCCAGTACTTC. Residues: CASSPLTVGETQYF.

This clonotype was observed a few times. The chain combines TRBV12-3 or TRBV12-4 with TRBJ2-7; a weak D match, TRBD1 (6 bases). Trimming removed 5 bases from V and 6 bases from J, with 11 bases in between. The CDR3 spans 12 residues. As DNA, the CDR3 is TGTGCCAGCAGTACAACAGGGAGCGAGCAGTACGTC. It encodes CASSTTGSEQYV.